The clone carrying this T cell receptor beta chain was observed once. The antigen remains unidentified. This specimen comes from a study of siplizumab effects on memory and regulatory T cells. The study's findings and limits: The study found that mappable alloreactive CD4+ clones averaged around 68% Treg-derived with siplizumab and over 25% in controls. The alloreactive clones that mapped to unstimulated subsets made up only a minor fraction.

The germline V gene has CDR1 MNHEY and CDR2 SMNVEV (reference sequence). V lost 5 bases and J 4 bases, leaving 11 bases between the germline ends. This CDR3 contains 13 residues. Sequencing used immunoSEQ multiplex PCR; TCRdb keeps in-frame clones, though not all of them. Here the sample spans fewer than 65,000 clones, over 85% being singletons. The sample taken for sequencing was CD8+ T cells sorted from blood. V is TRBV27 and J is TRBJ1-1; D is possibly TRBD1 (5 bases). This TCR derives from a human donor in good health. The chain's CDR3 is CASSPGGGTEAFF. CDR3 nucleotide sequence: TGTGCCAGCAGTCCGGGGGGGGGCACTGAAGCTTTCTTT.